This T cell receptor (beta chain) derives from a study of cytotoxic CD8 clonotypes in ibrutinib-treated CLL (dated by TCRdb to about 2021). In the study overall: The cohort was composed of ten to eleven relapsed/refractory and about 15 treatment-naive patients; IGHV unmutated status was identified in 17 patients. Responses were partial in around 24 patients and complete in 2; after median around 66 months follow-up, approximately 15 stayed in remission and some twelve progressed. Samples at response were collected after a median of around twelve months of treatment, with a range of roughly 6 to 36 months. On average, each sample had approximately 280,000 productive templates and 96,000 or so productive rearrangements. Longitudinal samples were obtainable from about 30% of the 86 participants in the trial. Cryopreserved peripheral blood mononuclear cells were collected at three points: before therapy, at response, and at either sustained remission or disease progression. Patients were still on ibrutinib when every remission and progressive disease sample was collected.

CDR1 and CDR2, looked up from the germline V gene, are MDHEN and SYDVKM. Inclusive of the bounding cysteine and phenylalanine, the CDR3 is 16 residues long. The kept DNA is CDR3 alone, 48 bases in frame from the first base. The junction carries 19 bases between V and J, which are trimmed by 3 bases and 4 bases respectively. The time point label on this specimen signifies: eleven to twelve months on ibrutinib. For TCR beta library preparation, roughly 2 micrograms of genomic DNA were extracted from the cryopreserved PBMCs. Longitudinal blood samples from CLL patients on ibrutinib monotherapy were analyzed using high-throughput TCR beta sequencing. The patients were enrolled in a single-center, open-label phase 2 trial of ibrutinib monotherapy. On the study overall, not on this receptor specifically: Sampling times were not matched between patients in sustained remission and patients whose disease was progressing, and lymph node repertoires were not examined. Public clonotypes were rare and either shrank or stayed stable during treatment, and the rise in clonality at ibrutinib response reflected expansion of private clonotypes. Baseline clonality was found to be higher than that of age-matched healthy donors and was strongly correlated with circulating CD8+ T-cell counts. At ibrutinib response clonality went up, during sustained remission it held steady, and at progression it dropped back toward baseline.

Of note for this clone: The target of this receptor is not known. Base qualities are not recorded, but no much larger clone differs from it by a single base.

Each clonotype received, on average, about 10x coverage in deep resolution sequencing performed on a MiSeq, where the target depth lay between 1 in 1 million and 1 in 200,000 T cells. The immunoSEQ hsTCRB Kit was used to generate TCR beta libraries. The study's processing was this. The data were analyzed with ImmunoSEQ Analyzer and ImmunoSEQ Data Assistant, and V, D and J gene assignments followed IMGT definitions. Clonality, which ranges from 0 to 1, was calculated by subtracting the normalized Shannon entropy of productive rearrangement frequencies from one. Public clonotype analysis was restricted to overrepresented clonotypes comprising at least 0.05% of each patient's repertoire. Roughly 12 age-matched healthy donor repertoires from immuneACCESS were used as controls for clonality. In its TCRdb copy, this immuneACCESS table keeps in-frame sequences only and misses some clones. Where compared with another copy, unresolved V genes explain less than half of these, and the others have no known cause. From that table come the V and J calls and clone size; the DNA was used to work out D and trimming. Here the sample has some 200,000 clones; approximately 79% occur a single time. In total, the top ten clones hold 10% to 12% of the sample.

This sequence uses TRBV28 and TRBJ2-7; TRBD2 is a possible D gene, resting on 5 matching bases. The sample in question was PBMCs, obtained after 12 months of ibrutinib treatment. The receptor comes from a human donor with chronic lymphocytic leukemia. This receptor has the CDR3 CASSFHPATRDYEQYF. The DNA sequence reads TGTGCCAGCAGTTTTCACCCGGCGACACGGGATTACGAGCAGTACTTC.